Listed below are T cell receptor beta chains from one sample, sequenced in a study of shared clonotypes between healthy human individuals. TCRdb's copy holds only in-frame clones and misses some; the assay was immunoSEQ multiplex PCR. The sample holds some 530,000 clones; around 73% are singletons and the top ten take 12%. Sequenced input: PBMCs. The receptor set was obtained from a woman between 40 and 55 years old in good health. Some clones in this sample may be carry-over from other donors' samples. Each CDR3 is given with its conserved first and last residue. Each record gives: V gene, clone size, D gene, J gene, CDR3 DNA, CDR3 protein. A D gene is named only where the DNA matches it firmly. A clone size is listed for some rows: how often the clone was seen (once, few, many), or a class if it is expanded.

v_call: TRBV6-5
clone_size: .
d_call: TRBD1
j_call: TRBJ1-5
cdr3_nt: TGTGCCAGCACCTTGGACAGGGGGGATCAGCCCCAGCATTTT
cdr3_aa: CASTLDRGDQPQHF

v_call: TRBV10-2
clone_size: .
d_call: .
j_call: TRBJ2-2
cdr3_nt: TGCGCCAGCAATAAGAACACCGGGGAGCTGTTTTTT
cdr3_aa: CASNKNTGELFF

v_call: TRBV4-3
clone_size: .
d_call: .
j_call: TRBJ2-1
cdr3_nt: TGCGCCAGCAGCCAAGATGGCTACAACTACAATGAGCAGTTCTTC
cdr3_aa: CASSQDGYNYNEQFF

v_call: TRBV27
clone_size: .
d_call: .
j_call: TRBJ2-3
cdr3_nt: TGTGCCAGCAGTCCCTCCTCCACCGGCACAGATACGCAGTATTTT
cdr3_aa: CASSPSSTGTDTQYF

v_call: TRBV30
clone_size: .
d_call: .
j_call: TRBJ1-1
cdr3_nt: TGTGCCTGGAGTGTAAGTACCTACACTGAAGCTTTCTTT
cdr3_aa: CAWSVSTYTEAFF

v_call: TRBV15
clone_size: many
d_call: .
j_call: TRBJ1-2
cdr3_nt: TGTGCCACCAGCAGAGGGAACTATGGCTACACCTTC
cdr3_aa: CATSRGNYGYTF

v_call: TRBV28
clone_size: .
d_call: TRBD2
j_call: TRBJ2-7
cdr3_nt: TGTGCCAGCAGTTCTTTAGCGGGGTCCTCCTACGAGCAGTACTTC
cdr3_aa: CASSSLAGSSYEQYF

v_call: TRBV13
clone_size: .
d_call: .
j_call: TRBJ2-3
cdr3_nt: TGTGCCAGCAGCTTAGTGGGGTACGGCGGGAACACAGATACGCAGTATTTT
cdr3_aa: CASSLVGYGGNTDTQYF

v_call: TRBV4-3
clone_size: .
d_call: TRBD2
j_call: TRBJ2-7
cdr3_nt: TGCGCCAGCAGCCAATCTGGACTAGCCGATCGCGAGCAGTACTTC
cdr3_aa: CASSQSGLADREQYF

v_call: TRBV6-6
clone_size: .
d_call: TRBD1
j_call: TRBJ1-2
cdr3_nt: TGTGCCAGCAGCCCTGGACAGGGGCCATACTATGGCTACACCTTC
cdr3_aa: CASSPGQGPYYGYTF